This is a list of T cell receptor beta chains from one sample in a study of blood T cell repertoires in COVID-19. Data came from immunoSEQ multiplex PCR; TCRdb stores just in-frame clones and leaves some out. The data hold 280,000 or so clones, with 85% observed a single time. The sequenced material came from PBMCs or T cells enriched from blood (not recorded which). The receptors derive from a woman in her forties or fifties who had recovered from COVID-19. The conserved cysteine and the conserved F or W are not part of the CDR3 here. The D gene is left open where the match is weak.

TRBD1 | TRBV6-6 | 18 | ASSRRMGDRGPVSNQPQH
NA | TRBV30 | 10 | AWSVGGRGYT
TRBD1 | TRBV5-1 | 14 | ASSFGTGGDTGELF
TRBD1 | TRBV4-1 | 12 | ASGRPGQGYEQY
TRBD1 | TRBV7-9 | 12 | ASTLRDRNTEAF
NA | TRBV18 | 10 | ASSPRQDIQY
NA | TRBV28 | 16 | ASSLGWDLVGGTDTQY
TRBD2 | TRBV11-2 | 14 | ASSLTSGRIGDTQY
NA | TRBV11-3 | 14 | ASSSKNPQDNYGYT
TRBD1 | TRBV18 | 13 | ASSPRKVPGGGYT
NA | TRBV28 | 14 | ASSLRGGPGEYGYT
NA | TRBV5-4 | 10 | ASSGRTYEQY
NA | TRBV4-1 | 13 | ASSQDERRMYGYT
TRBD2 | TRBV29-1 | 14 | SVEGAGNGVVDEQY
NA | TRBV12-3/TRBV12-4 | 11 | ASEGVRNNEQF
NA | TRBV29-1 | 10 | SVGHLNTEAF
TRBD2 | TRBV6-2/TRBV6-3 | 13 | ASSYLSGAADTQY
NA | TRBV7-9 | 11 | ASSSRSSYEQY
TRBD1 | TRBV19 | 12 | ASSKLDRGSPLH
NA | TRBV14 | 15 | ASSQTPRDWVNSPLH
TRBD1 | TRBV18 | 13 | ASSPMGQGPVSGT
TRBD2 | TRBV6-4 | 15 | ARPRLAGGLNTGELF
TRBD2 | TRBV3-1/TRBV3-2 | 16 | ASSQEIRASGRTDTQY
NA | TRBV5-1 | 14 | ASSLVVGAGANVLT
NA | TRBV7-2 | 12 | ASSPDRAGNTIY
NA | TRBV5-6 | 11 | ASSLIGGTEAF
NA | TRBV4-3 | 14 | ASSQADTLAKNIQY
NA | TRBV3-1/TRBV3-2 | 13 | ASTRRGASEETQY
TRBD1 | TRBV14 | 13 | ASSQGDRVQETQY
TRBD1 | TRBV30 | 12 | AWNTGTGGYEQY
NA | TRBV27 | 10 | ASGYRVGELF
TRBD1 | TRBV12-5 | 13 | ASGLWGTGGRELF
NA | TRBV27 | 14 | ASSFLGGARKNEQY
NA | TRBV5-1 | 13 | ASRETPLSNQPQH